The present entry profiles one T cell receptor (beta chain) with its context. What it binds is unknown. CDR1 is SGDLS, CDR2 YYNGEE, per germline. CDR3 length: 14 amino acids. V lost 1 base and J lost 3, with 10 bases in between. This entry is derived from a study of untreated major depressive disorder. Findings of the study overall: Depressed patients' CD4+ T cells carried increased TRBV05-01 (Vbeta 5.1) usage versus control CD4+ T cells.

Participants were all of European descent. No major medical conditions, Axis I/II comorbidities, regular medication, or illicit drugs. CD4+ T cell purity was typically approximately 95%. Profiled with immunoSEQ multiplex PCR; TCRdb holds only in-frame clones, not every one. There are tens of thousands of clones in the sample; about 93% occur only once, and roughly 0.31% lies in the top ten. This rearrangement joins TRBV9 to TRBJ1-2; D gene uncertain. The sequencing sample was made of CD4+ T cells from PBMCs. The source is a man in his thirties or forties in good health. CDR3 in amino acids: CASSVSPQDYGYTF. The CDR3 region has the DNA TGTGCCAGCAGCGTAAGTCCTCAGGACTATGGCTACACCTTC.